This TCR beta chain is from a study of blood T cell repertoires in COVID-19. CDR3 length: 14 residues. Germline V gene data show CDR1 as SGHTA and CDR2 as FQGNSA. V was clipped by 3 bases and J by 4 bases; unmatched bases: 5. The assay was immunoSEQ multiplex PCR, and TCRdb's table has in-frame clones only and misses some. In the table there are 150,000 to 200,000 clones, roughly nine tenths of which are singletons. V and J are TRBV7-2 and TRBJ2-5, with TRBD2 matching over 7 bases. The source of this sequence is a woman in her 40s in a cohort exposed to, infected with or recovered from COVID-19 (not recorded which). Sequences were obtained from PBMCs or T cells enriched from blood (not recorded which). The CDR3 spells CASSFGGSGETQYF. As DNA, the CDR3 is TGTGCCAGCAGCTTCGGGGGGAGTGGAGAGACCCAGTACTTC.